The 10 T cell receptor beta chains below all came from one sample that was sequenced in a study of T cell repertoires in ileal Crohn's disease. Clones were read by immunoSEQ multiplex PCR, and TCRdb kept only the in-frame ones, dropping some. The sample lists tens of thousands of clones, 81% occurring once. Sequences were obtained from ileal tissue. All receptors come from an adult with Crohn's disease.

The chain recombines TRBV9 with TRBJ2-5, with 10 bases fitting TRBD2. The CDR3 loop spans 15 amino acids. CDR1 SGDLS and CDR2 YYNGEE come from the germline V gene. V shed 2 bases, J shed 1 base, and the junction held 2 bases outside the gene matches. The CDR3: CASSVLAGVQETQYF. In DNA, the CDR3 is TGTGCCAGCAGCGTTCTAGCGGGGGTCCAAGAGACCCAGTACTTC. The full variable domain, rest sourced from reference TRBV9 and TRBJ2-5, is DSGVTQTPKHLITATGQRVTLRCSPRSGDLSVYWYQQSLDQGLQFLIQYYNGEERAKGNILERFSAQQFPDLHSELNLSSLELGDSALYFCASSVLAGVQETQYFGPGTRLLVL.

CDR3 DNA: TGCGCCAGCAGCCAAGCTCACAGCGGGGGGGCCACTGAGCAGTTCTTC. Encoded protein: CASSQAHSGGATEQFF. V gene TRBV4-3 combines with J gene TRBJ2-1, with 10 bases that match TRBD2. Per the germline V gene, CDR1 is LGHNA and CDR2 is YSLEER. Germline trimming cut 1 base from V and 9 bases from J; bases unmatched to any gene: 9. The CDR3 totals 16 residues.

A note on this clone: Other DNA sequences of this sample code for an identical CDR3. The gene calls are TRBV6-6 and TRBJ1-5, with TRBD1 matching 9 bases. Germline-derived CDR1 and CDR2 are MNHNY and SVGAGI (reference sequence). Trimming cost V 1 base and J 7 bases; bases outside gene matches: 8. CDR3 length equals 16 residues. Here the CDR3 reads CASSYYGTGRAQPQHF. The CDR3, as DNA: TGTGCCAGCAGTTACTACGGGACAGGGCGGGCCCAGCCCCAGCATTTT.

DNA of the CDR3: TGTGCCAGCGGCAGGGTTAATGAAAAACTGTTTTTT. Translated, it gives CASGRVNEKLFF. The rearrangement joins TRBV7-2 to TRBJ1-4; a possible D gene is TRBD1 (5 bases). CDR3 length: 12 amino acids. CDR1 is SGHTA and CDR2 is FQGNSA in the germline V gene. The ends were cut back, 8 bases at V and 4 bases at J, with 8 bases in the middle.

The V call is TRBV28, the J call TRBJ1-6; 12 bases are a match to TRBD1. CDR3 length: 16 amino acids. CDR1 is MDHEN and CDR2 is SYDVKM in the germline V gene. V shed 6 bases, J shed 7 bases, and the junction held 7 bases outside the gene matches. The CDR3 region has the DNA TGTGCCAGCAGCGGGGGACAGGGGGCAGGAAATTCACCCCTCCACTTT. Translation gives CASSGGQGAGNSPLHF. The variable domain in full, completed from reference TRBV28 and TRBJ1-6, reads DVKVTQSSRYLVKRTGEKVFLECVQDMDHENMFWYRQDPGLGLRLIYFSYDVKMKEKGDIPEGYSVSREKKERFSLILESASTNQTSMYLCASSGGQGAGNSPLHFGNGTRLTVT.

This clone was picked up one time. This chain connects TRBV10-3 to TRBJ2-5; tentative D call: TRBD1 (6 bases). The CDR3 covers 15 residues. Germline CDR1 reads ENHRY; CDR2 reads SYGVKD. Trimming took 0 bases from V and 4 from J, leaving 12 bases between them. The CDR3 DNA follows: TGTGCCATCAGTGAGTCAGTGGGGGCCGGAGAGACCCAGTACTTC. Protein product: CAISESVGAGETQYF.

V and J are TRBV10-3 and TRBJ1-2; the match to TRBD1 covers 9 bases. The CDR3 runs 16 residues. The J segment lost 8 bases and the V segment lost 3 bases, leaving 13 bases of the junction unmatched. Germline V lookup: CDR1 ENHRY, CDR2 SYGVKD. The CDR3 sequence is CAISEKGQGLGGGYTF. The CDR3 bases are TGTGCCATCAGTGAAAAGGGACAGGGCCTGGGAGGAGGCTACACCTTC.

The gene calls are TRBV7-9 and TRBJ1-1, with D hard to call. This CDR3 has 16 amino acids. The germline V and J ends were trimmed by 3 bases and 6 bases, with 20 bases remaining between them. In germline, CDR1 is SEHNR, CDR2 FQNEAQ (reference sequence). The DNA for the CDR3 is TGTGCCAGCAGCTTTTTTTTAAGGCGGGTTGCCGCTGAAGCTTTCTTT. As protein: CASSFFLRRVAAEAFF.

This chain links TRBV4-3 with TRBJ1-3; 7 positions match TRBD1. The V and J ends lost 2 bases and 8 bases, in that order; junction bases with no gene match: 9. CDR1 is LGHNA and CDR2 is YSLEER in the germline V gene. The CDR3 length is 15 residues. CDR3 coding DNA: TGCGCCAGCAGCCAAATGACAGGGAGTGGGGACACCATATATTTT. Translated, it gives CASSQMTGSGDTIYF.

The chain is built from TRBV5-8 and TRBJ2-7; 8 nucleotides match TRBD1. V shed 3 bases, J shed 12 bases, and the junction held 5 bases outside the gene matches. The CDR3 extends over 11 amino acids. Germline assignment: CDR1 SGHTS and CDR2 YDEGEE. The CDR3 loop is CASSSDRAPYF. The CDR3, as DNA: TGTGCCAGCAGCTCGGACAGGGCGCCGTACTTC.